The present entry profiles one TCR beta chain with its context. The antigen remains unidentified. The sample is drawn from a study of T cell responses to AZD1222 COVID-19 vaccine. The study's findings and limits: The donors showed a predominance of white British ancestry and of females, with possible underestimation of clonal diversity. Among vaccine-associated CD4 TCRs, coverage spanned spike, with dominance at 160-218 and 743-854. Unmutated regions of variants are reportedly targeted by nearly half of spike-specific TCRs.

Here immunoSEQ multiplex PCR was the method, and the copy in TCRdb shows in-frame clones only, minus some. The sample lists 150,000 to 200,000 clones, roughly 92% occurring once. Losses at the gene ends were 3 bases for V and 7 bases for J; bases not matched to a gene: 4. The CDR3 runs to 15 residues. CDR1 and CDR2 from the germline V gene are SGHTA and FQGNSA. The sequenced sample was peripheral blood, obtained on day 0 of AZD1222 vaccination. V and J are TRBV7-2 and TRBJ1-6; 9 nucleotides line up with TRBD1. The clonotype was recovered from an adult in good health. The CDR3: CASSLGTGRNSPLHF. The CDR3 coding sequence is TGTGCCAGCAGCTTGGGGACAGGGCGCAATTCACCCCTCCACTTT. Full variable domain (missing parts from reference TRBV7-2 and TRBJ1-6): GAGVSQSPSNKVTEKGKDVELRCDPISGHTALYWYRQSLGQGLEFLIYFQGNSAPDKSGLPSDRFSAERTGGSVSTLTIQRTQQEDSAVYLCASSLGTGRNSPLHFGNGTRLTVT.